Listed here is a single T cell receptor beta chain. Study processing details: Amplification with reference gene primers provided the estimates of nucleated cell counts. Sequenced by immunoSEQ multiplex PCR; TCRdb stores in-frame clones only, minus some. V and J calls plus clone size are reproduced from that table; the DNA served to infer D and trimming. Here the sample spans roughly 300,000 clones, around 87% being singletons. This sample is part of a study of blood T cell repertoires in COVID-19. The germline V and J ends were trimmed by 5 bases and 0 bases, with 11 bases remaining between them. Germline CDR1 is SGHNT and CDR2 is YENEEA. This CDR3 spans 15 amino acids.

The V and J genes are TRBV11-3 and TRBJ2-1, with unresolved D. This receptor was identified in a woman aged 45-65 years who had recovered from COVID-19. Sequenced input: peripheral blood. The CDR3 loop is CASSPAPSSYNEQFF. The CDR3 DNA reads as TGTGCCAGCAGCCCCGCCCCGAGCTCCTACAATGAGCAGTTCTTC.